The subject of this entry is one T cell receptor beta chain. This specimen belongs to a study of shared clonotypes between healthy human individuals. V was clipped by 1 base and J by 5 bases, with 12 bases between them. The CDR3 is 14 amino acids. CDR1 LNHNV and CDR2 YYDKDF come from the germline V gene (reference sequence). Sequenced by immunoSEQ multiplex PCR; TCRdb stores in-frame clones only, minus some. The sample shows hundreds of thousands of clones, 80% to 95% of them seen only once. CD8 cells regarded as naive lacked CD45RO, were positively chosen for CCR7, and omitted terminally differentiated effector memory CD45RA+ cells.

Material: naive CD8+ T cells sorted from blood. This TCR derives from a young man in good health. The rearrangement joins TRBV15 to TRBJ2-7; D perhaps matches TRBD2 (6 bases). CDR3 amino acids: CATSRVVSGNEQYF. DNA of the CDR3: TGTGCCACCAGCAGAGTAGTTAGCGGAAACGAGCAGTACTTC.